This TCR beta chain was recorded in a study of blood T cell repertoires in COVID-19. Overall study context: Nucleic acid was either cDNA or gDNA, and it came from T cells, B-cell-depleted T cells, or PBMCs.

The CDR3 loop spans 11 amino acids. Germline-derived CDR1 and CDR2 are SEHNR and FQNEAQ (reference sequence). Trimming took 3 bases from V and 10 from J, leaving 7 bases between them. Here immunoSEQ multiplex PCR was the method, and the copy in TCRdb shows in-frame clones only, minus some. The sample holds around 230,000 clones, approximately 88% seen once. V usage is TRBV7-9 and J usage is TRBJ2-1; no clear D gene. This sequence was found in a man between 40 and 49 years old with acute or convalescent COVID-19. Sequencing input: peripheral blood. The CDR3 DNA reads as TGTGCCAGCAGCTTCCTGCAGGAGCAGTTCTTC. Translating it yields CASSFLQEQFF.